Listed below are T cell receptor beta chains from one sample, sequenced in a study of cytomegalovirus exposure and HLA in healthy donors. The assay was immunoSEQ multiplex PCR, and TCRdb's table has in-frame clones only and misses some. The listing contains about 130,000 clones. The sequenced material came from PBMCs. The receptors shown here come from a woman in her thirties or forties in good health and CMV-seronegative. CDR3s include the opening cysteine and the closing phenylalanine or tryptophan. A D gene is named only where the DNA matches it firmly.

J gene: TRBJ2-7
D gene: TRBD1
V gene: TRBV2
CDR3 protein: CASSPGTDNEQYF
CDR3 DNA: TGTGCCAGCAGCCCCGGGACAGATAACGAGCAGTACTTC

J gene: TRBJ1-5
D gene: NA
V gene: TRBV2
CDR3 protein: CASSEGGGRGNQPQHF
CDR3 DNA: TGTGCCAGCAGTGAAGGGGGGGGCAGAGGCAATCAGCCCCAGCATTTT

J gene: TRBJ1-1
D gene: TRBD1
V gene: TRBV18
CDR3 protein: CASSLGQAINTEAFF
CDR3 DNA: TGTGCCAGCTCCCTTGGACAGGCTATCAACACTGAAGCTTTCTTT

J gene: TRBJ2-7
D gene: TRBD1
V gene: TRBV7-2
CDR3 protein: CASSLYSSGTGAYEQYF
CDR3 DNA: TGTGCCAGCAGCTTGTATTCCAGCGGGACAGGGGCCTACGAGCAGTACTTC

J gene: TRBJ2-3
D gene: TRBD2
V gene: TRBV10-3
CDR3 protein: CAIAGTRSSTDTQYF
CDR3 DNA: TGTGCCATTGCCGGGACTAGGAGTAGCACAGATACGCAGTATTTT

J gene: TRBJ2-7
D gene: NA
V gene: TRBV7-9
CDR3 protein: CASSLDGDYEQYF
CDR3 DNA: TGTGCCAGCAGCTTAGACGGGGACTACGAGCAGTACTTC

J gene: TRBJ1-1
D gene: NA
V gene: TRBV7-3
CDR3 protein: CASSSTGPNTEAFF
CDR3 DNA: TGTGCCAGCAGCTCGACAGGCCCGAACACTGAAGCTTTCTTT

J gene: TRBJ2-2
D gene: TRBD2
V gene: TRBV19
CDR3 protein: CASRLAGEVGELFF
CDR3 DNA: TGTGCCAGTAGGCTAGCGGGGGAGGTCGGGGAGCTGTTTTTT

J gene: TRBJ1-2
D gene: TRBD1
V gene: TRBV15
CDR3 protein: CATSRQGAGYGYTF
CDR3 DNA: TGTGCCACCAGCAGGCAGGGGGCTGGTTATGGCTACACCTTC

J gene: TRBJ2-5
D gene: TRBD2
V gene: TRBV19
CDR3 protein: CASRKSGGETQYF
CDR3 DNA: TGTGCCAGTAGAAAATCGGGGGGAGAGACCCAGTACTTC

J gene: TRBJ1-4
D gene: NA
V gene: TRBV6-1
CDR3 protein: CASSEEWGGELFF
CDR3 DNA: TGTGCCAGCAGTGAAGAGTGGGGAGGTGAACTGTTTTTT

J gene: TRBJ2-5
D gene: NA
V gene: TRBV5-1
CDR3 protein: CASSSPAGQETQYF
CDR3 DNA: TGCGCCAGCAGCTCCCCAGCGGGCCAAGAGACCCAGTACTTC

J gene: TRBJ1-2
D gene: TRBD1
V gene: TRBV9
CDR3 protein: CASSHAAGGEHYGYTF
CDR3 DNA: TGTGCCAGCTCGCACGCGGCAGGGGGCGAACACTATGGCTACACCTTC

J gene: TRBJ2-1
D gene: TRBD2
V gene: TRBV7-2
CDR3 protein: CASSWLSGGRNEQFF
CDR3 DNA: TGTGCCAGCAGCTGGCTTAGCGGGGGAAGAAATGAGCAGTTCTTC

J gene: TRBJ2-7
D gene: NA
V gene: TRBV5-6
CDR3 protein: CASSLGQGGYEQYF
CDR3 DNA: TGTGCCAGCAGCTTGGGACAGGGAGGCTACGAGCAGTACTTC

J gene: TRBJ1-2
D gene: TRBD1
V gene: TRBV28
CDR3 protein: CASSHPGQVHYGYTF
CDR3 DNA: TGTGCCAGCAGCCATCCAGGACAGGTTCACTATGGCTACACCTTC

J gene: TRBJ2-3
D gene: TRBD1
V gene: TRBV4-1
CDR3 protein: CASSEEGQGLADTQYF
CDR3 DNA: TGCGCCAGCAGCGAAGAGGGACAGGGGCTGGCAGATACGCAGTATTTT

J gene: TRBJ1-6
D gene: NA
V gene: TRBV9
CDR3 protein: CASSVDGQGRISPLHF
CDR3 DNA: TGTGCCAGCAGCGTGGACGGGCAGGGTAGAATTTCACCCCTCCACTTT

J gene: TRBJ1-1
D gene: NA
V gene: TRBV4-2
CDR3 protein: CASSRGGNTEAFF
CDR3 DNA: TGTGCCAGCAGCCGTGGAGGGAACACTGAAGCTTTCTTT

J gene: TRBJ1-2
D gene: NA
V gene: TRBV29-1
CDR3 protein: CSVRSETNYGYTF
CDR3 DNA: TGCAGCGTCCGAAGCGAGACGAACTATGGCTACACCTTC

J gene: TRBJ2-1
D gene: TRBD2
V gene: TRBV6-1
CDR3 protein: CASTRTSGGFNEQFF
CDR3 DNA: TGTGCCAGCACGAGGACTAGCGGGGGTTTCAATGAGCAGTTCTTC

J gene: TRBJ1-1
D gene: NA
V gene: TRBV19
CDR3 protein: CASSIRAGDTEAFF
CDR3 DNA: TGTGCCAGTAGTATAAGAGCAGGGGACACTGAAGCTTTCTTT